Each of the 16 T cell receptor beta chains below was sequenced from the same sample in a study of blood T cell repertoires in COVID-19. Clones were read by immunoSEQ multiplex PCR, and TCRdb kept only the in-frame ones, dropping some. Of about 480,000 clones listed, 85% to 90% are singletons. Sequencing was done on a sample of peripheral blood. These receptors were collected from a man aged 18 to 30 with COVID-19, enrolled during active disease.

The gene calls are TRBV10-3 and TRBJ1-1, with a tentative D call TRBD1 (5 bases). Germline values: CDR1 ENHRY, CDR2 SYGVKD. V shed 4 bases and J shed 1 base, with 7 bases lying between them. This CDR3 has 13 residues. The CDR3 DNA follows: TGTGCCATCAGTGGAGGACAGAACACTGAAGCTTTCTTT. It codes for CAISGGQNTEAFF.

The chain has TRBV7-2 and TRBJ1-2; tentative D call: TRBD1 (5 bases). Germline values: CDR1 SGHTA, CDR2 FQGNSA. This CDR3 has 15 residues. V was pared by 1 base and J by 2 bases, with 11 bases between. The DNA of the CDR3 is TGTGCCAGCAGCTTAGGGGGAGGGGAGAACTATGGCTACACCTTC. This codes for CASSLGGGENYGYTF. Drawing the rest from reference TRBV7-2 and TRBJ1-2, the complete variable domain is GAGVSQSPSNKVTEKGKDVELRCDPISGHTALYWYRQSLGQGLEFLIYFQGNSAPDKSGLPSDRFSAERTGGSVSTLTIQRTQQEDSAVYLCASSLGGGENYGYTFGSGTRLTVV.

The V and J genes are TRBV19 and TRBJ2-1, with 9 bases fitting TRBD2. V lost 2 bases to trimming and J lost 8 bases; unmatched junction nucleotides: 4. This CDR3 has 14 residues. CDR1 is LNHDA and CDR2 is SQIVND in the germline V gene (reference sequence). In nucleotides, the CDR3 is TGTGCCAGTAGTATACGGCGGGGGGGGGATGAGCAGTTCTTC. This gives the protein CASSIRRGGDEQFF.

V usage is TRBV19 and J usage is TRBJ1-5, with D unresolved. There are 15 residues in the CDR3. V lost 4 bases to trimming and J lost 0 bases, with 10 bases between them. The germline gives CDR1 LNHDA, CDR2 SQIVND (reference sequence). The CDR3 here is CASSSMSYSNQPQHF. In nucleotides, the CDR3 is TGTGCCAGTAGTAGCATGTCCTATAGCAATCAGCCCCAGCATTTT.

This chain uses TRBV5-1 with TRBJ1-6, with TRBD1 as a possible D gene (6 bases). The V end was cut by 1 base, the J end by 7 bases, with 12 bases between. The CDR3 is made up of 15 amino acids. Germline V gene lookup returns CDR1 SGHRS and CDR2 YFSETQ. The CDR3 nucleotides are TGCGCCAGCAGCTTGAGCACAGGGCCCAATTCACCCCTCCACTTT. Protein product: CASSLSTGPNSPLHF. Together with reference TRBV5-1 and TRBJ1-6, the CDR3 gives the full variable domain: KAGVTQTPRYLIKTRGQQVTLSCSPISGHRSVSWYQQTPGQGLQFLFEYFSETQRNKGNFPGRFSGRQFSNSRSEMNVSTLELGDSALYLCASSLSTGPNSPLHFGNGTRLTVT.

This chain joins TRBV6-6 and TRBJ1-1, with 7 bases matching TRBD1. V was pared by 6 bases and J by 2 bases, with 9 bases of the junction left unmatched. CDR3 length: 15 residues. Per the germline V gene, CDR1 is MNHNY and CDR2 is SVGAGI (reference sequence). The CDR3 region is CASSLGQAGNTEAFF. CDR3 DNA sequence: TGTGCCAGCAGCCTAGGACAGGCCGGCAACACTGAAGCTTTCTTT.

This clone has a single count. The junction does not match germline at one end; this may be a read error. As DNA, the CDR3 is TGCGGCACTAGCGACCTCTACGAGCAGTACTTC. Translation gives CGTSDLYEQYF. The chain has TRBV25-1 and TRBJ2-7; TRBD2 aligns across 7 bases. Germline CDR1 and CDR2: MGHDK and SYGVNS. This CDR3 spans 11 amino acids.

V gene TRBV27 combines with J gene TRBJ1-5; 9 bases fit TRBD1. The length of the CDR3 is 14 residues. CDR1 is MNHEY and CDR2 is SMNVEV in the germline V gene (reference sequence). J lost 8 bases, V lost 5 bases, and 7 bases had no gene match. The CDR3 reads CASSPGQGFEPQHF. The DNA for the CDR3 is TGTGCCAGCAGTCCTGGACAGGGGTTTGAGCCCCAGCATTTT.

This clone is a singleton in its sample. This chain connects TRBV9 to TRBJ2-7; TRBD2 might be the D (6 bases). The V end was cut by 0 bases, the J end by 0 bases, with 10 bases between. The germline V gene encodes CDR1 SGDLS and CDR2 YYNGEE. This CDR3 is 15 amino acids long. The CDR3 bases are TGTGCCAGCAGCGTAGGGGACTTGCGCTCCTACGAGCAGTACTTC. Residues: CASSVGDLRSYEQYF.

This chain connects TRBV23-1 to TRBJ2-2; TRBD1 might be the D (6 bases). TRBV23-1 is identified as an open reading frame with a role that is uncertain. The CDR3 is 14 amino acids. The V gene lost 9 bases and the J gene lost 2 bases, with 13 bases spanning the gap. The CDR3, as DNA: TGCGCCAGTCCCCGGGACAACAACACCGGGGAGCTGTTTTTT. Protein product: CASPRDNNTGELFF.

This chain uses TRBV5-1 with TRBJ2-7; TRBD2 might be the D (5 bases). The CDR3 totals 14 residues. From germline, CDR1 is SGHRS and CDR2 YFSETQ. Trimming took 4 bases from V and 5 from J, leaving 16 bases between them. The CDR3 nucleotides are TGCGCCAGCAGCCCAACCCGCGGAGGTGACGAGCAGTACTTC. This translates into CASSPTRGGDEQYF.

The chain combines TRBV27 with TRBJ2-5; D may be TRBD1 (8 bases). From germline, CDR1 is MNHEY and CDR2 SMNVEV (reference sequence). The CDR3 consists of 15 residues. V was shortened by 7 bases and J by 1 base, with 16 bases between the two germline ends. The CDR3 DNA sequence: TGTGCCAGCAACAGGGGGAGGGGGGGCCAAGAGACCCAGTACTTC. As protein: CASNRGRGGQETQYF.

The chain links TRBV18 to TRBJ1-4, with 7 bases fitting TRBD1. The germline CDR1 and CDR2 sequences are KGHSH and LQKENI. CDR3 length: 14 residues. After removal of 2 bases from V and 7 bases from J, the junction contained 4 bases not matched to a gene. Here the CDR3 reads CASSPKTGSEKLFF. CDR3 sequence (DNA): TGTGCCAGCTCACCAAAGACAGGGAGTGAAAAACTGTTTTTT.

V is TRBV9 and J is TRBJ1-2; TRBD1 might be the D (6 bases). Deletions cut 3 bases from V and 4 bases from J, with 16 bases between. The CDR3 contains 15 residues. In germline, CDR1 is SGDLS, CDR2 YYNGEE. The CDR3 bases are TGTGCCAGCAGCGAGGAGGACAGCCTAAGCTATGGCTACACCTTC. It yields the protein CASSEEDSLSYGYTF.

The V and J genes are TRBV14 and TRBJ1-2; tentatively, D is TRBD1 (5 bases). V lost 1 base to trimming and J lost 1 base, with 7 bases between them. Germline V gene lookup returns CDR1 SGHDN and CDR2 FVKESK. The CDR3 is made up of 14 amino acids. CDR3 coding DNA: TGTGCCAGCAGCCAAGGACAGTTTAACTATGGCTACACCTTC. This codes for CASSQGQFNYGYTF. Complete variable domain (other parts from reference TRBV14 and TRBJ1-2): EAGVTQFPSHSVIEKGQTVTLRCDPISGHDNLYWYRRVMGKEIKFLLHFVKESKQDESGMPNNRFLAERTGGTYSTLKVQPAELEDSGVYFCASSQGQFNYGYTFGSGTRLTVV.

The chain is built from TRBV11-2 and TRBJ2-7; 12 nucleotides match TRBD2. Germline V gene sequence: CDR1 SGHAT, CDR2 FQNNGV. The CDR3 totals 15 residues. With 5 bases clipped from V and 4 bases from J, the junction kept 6 bases outside the gene matches. As DNA, the CDR3 is TGTGCCAGCAGCCCATTAGGACTAGCGGGATACGAGCAGTACTTC. Its protein product is CASSPLGLAGYEQYF.